This TCR beta chain was found in a study of CD8 T cells in ankylosing spondylitis. This clonotype appeared many times. TCRdb passed the 5' RACE reads through MiXCR, listing each CDR3 protein once. The sample lists 150,000 to 200,000 distinct CDR3 sequences, approximately 10% occurring once. The CDR3 has 12 residues. The V gene's germline CDR1 is SQVTM and CDR2 ANQGSEA. The V end lost 6 bases, the J end lost 5 bases, and 14 bases lay between the germline ends. V gene TRBV29-1 combines with J gene TRBJ2-7; D might be TRBD1 (6 bases). Sequences were obtained from blood, either unsorted or a sorted T cell fraction (not recorded which). This TCR was recovered from a male donor with ankylosing spondylitis or in good health (not recorded which). The CDR3 sequence: CSVLQGKNEQYF. CDR3 sequence (DNA): TGCAGCGTGCTACAGGGAAAGAACGAGCAGTACTTC.